This T cell receptor beta chain was observed in a study of blood T cell repertoires in COVID-19. Overall study context: Acute and convalescent COVID-19 samples came from the United States, Italy and Spain. The analysed material was cDNA or gDNA that came from T cells, B-cell-depleted T cells, or PBMCs.

Original processing notes: Estimation of nucleated cell counts was performed using reference gene primer amplification. TCRdb's copy holds only in-frame clones and misses some; the assay was immunoSEQ multiplex PCR. V, J and clone size reflect that table, while D and trimming were determined from the DNA. The table lists about 300,000 clones, 90% of them singletons. Germline V gene lookup returns CDR1 MNHEY and CDR2 SVGAGI. The CDR3 is 13 amino acids. Trimming pared 6 bases from V and 11 bases from J, leaving 17 bases between. The study recruited people aged roughly 18 to 95 years across around 24 US areas.

This TCR was sampled from a woman in her late teens or twenties with acute COVID-19. Sequenced: PBMCs or T cells enriched from blood (not recorded which). This chain joins TRBV6-5 and TRBJ1-5; D might be TRBD1 (6 bases). In DNA, the CDR3 is TGTGCCAGCAGGGACAGCTCTCTCCCAGCCCAGCATTTT. As protein: CASRDSSLPAQHF.